The table lists the clone carrying this T cell receptor beta chain with many counts. This entry belongs to a study of molecular identifiers for immune sequencing clone quantification. Study context: In replicates, RNA from approximately 20,000 or 100,000 naive CD8 cells was divided five ways and four parts were sequenced.

V lost 5 bases to trimming and J lost 2 bases; unmatched junction nucleotides: 7. Germline-derived CDR1 and CDR2 are LNHDA and SQIVND (reference sequence). This CDR3 has 15 amino acids. One entry per CDR3 protein, called by TCRdb with MiXCR from the PCR reads. The sample has about 500,000 distinct CDR3 sequences; about a fifth are singletons. This TCR came from a human donor in good health. Some libraries in this study had Jurkat cell RNA spiked in. Input material: naive CD8+ T cells from blood, with Jurkat cell RNA spiked in. Subset given: FACS-sorted CD8+CD4-CCR7+CD45RA+ naive T cells. The V gene is TRBV19, the J gene TRBJ2-3, with 7 nucleotides matching TRBD2. CDR3 region: CASSELASYTDTQYF. In DNA, the CDR3 is TGTGCCAGTAGTGAACTAGCGAGCTACACAGATACGCAGTATTTT.